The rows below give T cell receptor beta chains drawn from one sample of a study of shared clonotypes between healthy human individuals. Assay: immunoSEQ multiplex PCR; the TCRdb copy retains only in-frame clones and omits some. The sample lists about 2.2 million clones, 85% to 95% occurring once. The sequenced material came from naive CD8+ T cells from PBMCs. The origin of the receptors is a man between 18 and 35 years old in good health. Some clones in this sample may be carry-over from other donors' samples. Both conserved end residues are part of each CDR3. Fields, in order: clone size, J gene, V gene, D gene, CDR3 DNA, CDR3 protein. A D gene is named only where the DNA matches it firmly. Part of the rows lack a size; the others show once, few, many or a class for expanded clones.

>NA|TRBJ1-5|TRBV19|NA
TGTGCCAGTAGTATGCGGGGAGGAGGGCAGCCCCAGCATTTT
CASSMRGGGQPQHF
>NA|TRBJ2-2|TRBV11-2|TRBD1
TGTGCCAGCAGCCCTCGGGACAGCCTCCTGAACGGGGAGCTGTTTTTT
CASSPRDSLLNGELFF
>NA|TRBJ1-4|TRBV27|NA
TGTGCCAGCAGTTTAACTTGGGACCTTAATGAAAAACTGTTTTTT
CASSLTWDLNEKLFF
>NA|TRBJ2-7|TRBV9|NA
TGTGCCAGCAGCGTCTCGTCATTGTCGGCCGAGCAGTACTTC
CASSVSSLSAEQYF
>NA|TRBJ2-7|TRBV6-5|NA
TGTGCCAGCAGTTACTCTAGACGGGACTCCTACGAGCAGTACTTC
CASSYSRRDSYEQYF
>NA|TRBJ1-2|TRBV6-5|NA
TGTGCCAGCAGTTACTCGAGGGGGGGTTATGGCTACACCTTC
CASSYSRGGYGYTF
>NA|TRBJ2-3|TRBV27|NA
TGTGCCAGCACCAGGGGCGCAGGTAGTAGCACAGATACGCAGTATTTT
CASTRGAGSSTDTQYF
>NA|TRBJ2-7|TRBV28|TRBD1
TGTGCCAGCAGTCTACCGATCAGACAGGGCTACGAGCAGTACTTC
CASSLPIRQGYEQYF
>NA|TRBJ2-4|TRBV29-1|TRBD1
TGCAGCGTTGAAGAGAGGACAGGGACCTGGACGTGGGTCAAAAACATTCAGTACTTC
CSVEERTGTWTWVKNIQYF
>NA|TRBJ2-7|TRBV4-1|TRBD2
TGCGCCAGCAGCCCGGGGACTAGCGGGAGGTACGAGCAGTACTTC
CASSPGTSGRYEQYF
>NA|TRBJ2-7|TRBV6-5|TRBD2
TGTGCCAGCAGTTACTCGGGCGGGAGCCTATTTTACGAGCAGTACTTC
CASSYSGGSLFYEQYF
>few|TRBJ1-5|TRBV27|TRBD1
TGTGCCAGCAGTTTAACAGGGGCTGATCAGCCCCAGCATTTT
CASSLTGADQPQHF
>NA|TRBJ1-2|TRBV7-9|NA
TGTGCCAGCAGCGATACCGGACAGATCGACAGTGGCTACACCTTC
CASSDTGQIDSGYTF
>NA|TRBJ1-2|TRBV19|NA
TGTGCCAGTAGTCCGGACAGACTCTATGGCTACACCTTC
CASSPDRLYGYTF
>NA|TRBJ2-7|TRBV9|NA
TGTGCCAGCAGTTTAAGTGGGAGTGGGTTCGACGAGCAGTACTTC
CASSLSGSGFDEQYF
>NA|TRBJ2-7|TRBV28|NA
TGTGCCAGCAGTTTGGGGGAGAGCTACGAGCAGTACTTC
CASSLGESYEQYF
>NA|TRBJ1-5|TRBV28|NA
TGTGCCAGCAGCCATAACAGGGTCCGCAATCAGCCCCAGCATTTT
CASSHNRVRNQPQHF
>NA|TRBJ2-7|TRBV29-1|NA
TGCAGCGTTGCGCGAGACGTAGACTACGAGCAGTACTTC
CSVARDVDYEQYF
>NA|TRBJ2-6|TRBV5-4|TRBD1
TGTGCCAGCAGCCAAGATTGGACAGGGGGCATTGGGGCCAACGTCCTGACTTTC
CASSQDWTGGIGANVLTF
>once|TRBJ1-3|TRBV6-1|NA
TGTGCCAGCAGTGACGAGGGCAGCTCTGGAAACACCATATATTTT
CASSDEGSSGNTIYF
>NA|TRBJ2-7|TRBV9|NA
TGTGCCAGCAGCGTAGCCTTTGGGGGGCCCTTATACGAGCAGTACTTC
CASSVAFGGPLYEQYF
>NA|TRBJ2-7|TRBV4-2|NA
TGTGCCAGCAGCCAAAAGCGGACCTACGAGCAGTACTTC
CASSQKRTYEQYF
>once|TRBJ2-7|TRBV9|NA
TGTGCCAGCAGCGTAGACGGTTCCACCTACGAGCAGTACTTC
CASSVDGSTYEQYF
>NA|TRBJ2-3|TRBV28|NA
TGTGCCAGCAGTTATCACGGCGGGGGCCCCACAGATACGCAGTATTTT
CASSYHGGGPTDTQYF
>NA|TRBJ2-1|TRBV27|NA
TGTGCCAGCAGTCTAGCTCGGTTCGGCAATGAGCAGTTCTTC
CASSLARFGNEQFF
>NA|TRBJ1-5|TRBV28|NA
TGTGCCAGCAGTTTATGGGGCTCCCGGGGGCAGCCCCAGCATTTT
CASSLWGSRGQPQHF
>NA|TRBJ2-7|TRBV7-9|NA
TGTGCCAGCAGCCGGGAACCTGACTACGAGCAGTACTTC
CASSREPDYEQYF
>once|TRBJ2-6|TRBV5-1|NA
TGCGCCAGCAGCTTGAAGGGACCGATCACGTTTTCTGGGGCCAACGTCCTGACTTTC
CASSLKGPITFSGANVLTF
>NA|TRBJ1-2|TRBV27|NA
TGTGCCAGCAGCCCCGGGGTCACGTATGGCTACACCTTC
CASSPGVTYGYTF
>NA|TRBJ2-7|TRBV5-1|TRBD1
TGCGCCAGCAGCTTGGATTCCGACAGGGACGAGCAGTACTTC
CASSLDSDRDEQYF
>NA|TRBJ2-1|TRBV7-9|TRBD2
TGTGCCAGCAGCCCCGGACTAGCGGGCTACAATGAGCAGTTCTTC
CASSPGLAGYNEQFF
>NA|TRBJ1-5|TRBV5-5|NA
TGTGCCAGCAGCTTGTACAGGGCGGGGGGGCAGCCCCAGCATTTT
CASSLYRAGGQPQHF
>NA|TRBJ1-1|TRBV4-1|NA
TGCGCCAGCAGCCAAGATACCATAGGAACATTTCGGGGCACTGAAGCTTTCTTT
CASSQDTIGTFRGTEAFF
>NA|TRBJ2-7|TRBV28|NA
TGTGCCAGCAGTCCCCCTATCGGGGGAGCCTACGAGCAGTACTTC
CASSPPIGGAYEQYF
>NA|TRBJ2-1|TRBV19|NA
TGTGCCAGTAGTATATGGCTAGCAGCGGATGAGCAGTTCTTC
CASSIWLAADEQFF
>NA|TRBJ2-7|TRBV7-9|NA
TGTGCCAGCACCCAAATTGGGGTTTCCTACGAGCAGTACTTC
CASTQIGVSYEQYF
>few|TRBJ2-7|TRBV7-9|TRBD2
TGTGCCAGCAGCACTAGCGGGGACTACGAGCAGTACTTC
CASSTSGDYEQYF
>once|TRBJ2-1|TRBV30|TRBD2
TGTGCCTGGAGTGTATCTAAGCGGGGCCATGAGCAGTTCTTC
CAWSVSKRGHEQFF
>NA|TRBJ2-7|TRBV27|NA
TGTGCCAGCAGTACCCGGACAGATATTTCCTACGAGCAGTACTTC
CASSTRTDISYEQYF
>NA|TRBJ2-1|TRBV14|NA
TGTGCCAGCAGTGGGCTCCTAGGCTCCTACAATGAGCAGTTCTTC
CASSGLLGSYNEQFF
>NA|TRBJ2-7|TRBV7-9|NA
TGTGCCAGCAGCCCCCCTGCGGCAGGGATCATGGACGAGCAGTACTTC
CASSPPAAGIMDEQYF
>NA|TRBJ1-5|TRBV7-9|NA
TGTGCCAGCAGCTTATTTAGCCGGGAGCCCCAGCATTTT
CASSLFSREPQHF
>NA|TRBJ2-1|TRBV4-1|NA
TGCGCCAGCAGCCACGGCCCCGCCTACAATGAGCAGTTCTTC
CASSHGPAYNEQFF
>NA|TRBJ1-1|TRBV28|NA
TGTGCCAGCAGTTCCACAGGACGGCTTGAAGCTTTCTTT
CASSSTGRLEAFF
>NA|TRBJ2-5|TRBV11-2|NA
TGTGCCAGCAGCTTAGCCCGAGAGACCCAGTACTTC
CASSLARETQYF
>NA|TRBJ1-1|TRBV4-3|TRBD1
TGCGCCAGCAGCCAAGATTTGAGACAGGGAGGGGTTATGAACACTGAAGCTTTCTTT
CASSQDLRQGGVMNTEAFF
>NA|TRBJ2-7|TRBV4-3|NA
TGCGCCAGCAGCCAAGGGCGGACAGATTATCTTCCCGAGCAGTACTTC
CASSQGRTDYLPEQYF
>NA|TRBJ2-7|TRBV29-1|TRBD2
TGCAGTGGGGTTGCGGGGGGTGAGCAGTACTTC
CSGVAGGEQYF
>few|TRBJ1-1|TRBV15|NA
TGTGCCACCAGCAGAGCAGGCAGAGAAGCTTTCTTT
CATSRAGREAFF
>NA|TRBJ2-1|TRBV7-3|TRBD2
TGTGCCAGCAGCGTATTGGGACTAGCGGGAGGGCCCGTTTTAGTGTCCTACAATGAGCAGTTCTTC
CASSVLGLAGGPVLVSYNEQFF
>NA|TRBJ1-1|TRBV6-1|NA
TGTGCCAGCAGTGAAGATGTCTTTTTGTACACTGAAGCTTTCTTT
CASSEDVFLYTEAFF
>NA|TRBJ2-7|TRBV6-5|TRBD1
TGTGCCAGTGGGTGTATAGACAGGGCCTACGAGCAGTACTTC
CASGCIDRAYEQYF
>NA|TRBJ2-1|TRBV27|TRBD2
TGTGCCAGCAACGAAATAGCGGGTAGCAATGAGCAGTTCTTC
CASNEIAGSNEQFF
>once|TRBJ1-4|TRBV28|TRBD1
TGTGCCAGCAGTCCCGGGACTGGTGCACAGGGGAGGTATGAAAAACTGTTTTTT
CASSPGTGAQGRYEKLFF
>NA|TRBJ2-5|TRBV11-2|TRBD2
TGTGCCAGCAGCTTAGGGCATCTAGCGGGATTCTTCCAAGAGACCCAGTACTTC
CASSLGHLAGFFQETQYF